The present T cell receptor (beta chain) was sequenced within a study of cytomegalovirus exposure and HLA in healthy donors. Study context: A preliminary data release comprised tens of millions of unique TCRs obtained from HLA-typed donors.

The PCR used 60 Vbeta and 13 Jbeta primers. Using immunoSEQ multiplex PCR, the repertoire was profiled, and TCRdb retains in-frame clones only, with some absent. Among some 100,000 clones listed, more than 65% were seen once. Germline V gives CDR1 SGHTA, CDR2 FQGNSA. J lost 4 bases, V lost 3 bases, and 16 bases had no gene match. CDR3 length: 19 amino acids. The chain carries TRBV7-2 and TRBJ2-7; 12 nucleotides align to TRBD2. The receptor was derived from a woman aged 18-29 years in good health and CMV-seropositive. Sequencing used PBMCs. The chain's CDR3 is CASSFSTSGRLPAKYEQYF. CDR3 bases: TGTGCCAGCAGCTTCTCGACTAGCGGGAGACTGCCCGCAAAGTACGAGCAGTACTTC.